The present T cell receptor (beta chain) was sequenced within a study of shared clonotypes between healthy human individuals. Overall study results and limits: Sampling used blood alone; tissue repertoires probably differ.

As defined, naive CD8 cells were CD45RO-negative and positively selected for CCR7, with terminally differentiated effector memory CD45RA+ cells excluded. There were no recent acute infections or vaccinations among the donors, who were healthy HIV-negative adults. About this clone itself: What it binds is unknown.

The protocol was immunoSEQ multiplex PCR, while the TCRdb copy is restricted to in-frame clones and leaves out a portion. Seen here are approximately 1.9 million clones, around 93% observed once, and the top ten hold approximately 1.6%. The source material was naive CD8+ T cells from PBMCs. The sequence was obtained from a man younger than 35 in good health. Some clones in this sample may be carry-over from other donors' samples.

The chain's CDR3 is CASSDPWTGEGTDTQYF. Here the CDR3 DNA reads TGTGCCAGCAGTGACCCATGGACAGGGGAAGGCACAGATACGCAGTATTTT. The J gene is TRBJ2-3, the V gene TRBV6-1; TRBD1 agrees at 9 bases. CDR3 size: 17 residues. The junction had 8 bases not matched to a gene; V was cut back by 3 bases and J by 1 base. In germline, CDR1 is MNHNS, CDR2 SASEGT.